This T cell receptor (beta chain) was sequenced for a study of CD8 T cells in ankylosing spondylitis. Points from the study as a whole: In ankylosing spondylitis patients, matched synovial fluid reportedly showed significant enrichment of disease-linked clones. In the blood and synovial fluid of reactive arthritis, some motif variants had been previously reported. Seven to nine highly homologous variants made up a TCR beta motif, and this motif appeared characteristic of ankylosing spondylitis blood.

Losses at the gene ends were 0 bases for V and 0 bases for J; bases not matched to a gene: 6. The CDR3 spans 20 residues. Germline assignment: CDR1 SGHRS and CDR2 YFSETQ. This clonotype was observed a handful of times. The antigen remains undetermined. From the 5' RACE reads, TCRdb called clonotypes with MiXCR, one entry per CDR3 protein. This table holds about 750,000 distinct CDR3 sequences, 15% to 20% found once. V usage is TRBV5-1 and J usage is TRBJ2-1, with 16 bases aligning to TRBD2. The receptor was derived from a male donor with ankylosing spondylitis. The sample consisted of blood, either unsorted or a sorted T cell fraction (not recorded which). The CDR3 DNA follows: TGCGCCAGCAGCTTGGCTCCGGGACTAGCGGGAGGGAGCTCCTACAATGAGCAGTTCTTC. Its protein product is CASSLAPGLAGGSSYNEQFF.